This entry features one T cell receptor (beta chain) sequence. This specimen belongs to a study of cytomegalovirus exposure and HLA in healthy donors. Per germline, CDR1 MNHNS and CDR2 SASEGT. The CDR3 has 13 residues. The PCR was carried out with 60 Vbeta primers and 13 Jbeta primers. Method: immunoSEQ multiplex PCR; TCRdb's copy keeps in-frame clones and lacks some. The sample lists more than 150,000 clones; approximately 81% were seen once. Sequencing was carried out using PBMCs. This TCR derives from a man aged 45-65 years in good health and CMV-seropositive. This chain joins TRBV6-1 and TRBJ2-5; D is perhaps TRBD2 (5 bases). The DNA end lines up better with TRBJ2-7; the J call may be wrong. This chain's CDR3 is CASRAATTYEQYF. In DNA form, the CDR3 reads TGTGCCAGCAGGGCGGCGACTACCTACGAGCAGTACTTC.